This T cell receptor beta chain emerged from a study of blood T cell repertoires in COVID-19. Germline-derived CDR1 and CDR2 are SGHAT and FQNNGV. There are 13 residues in the CDR3. Trimming stripped 5 bases from V and 4 bases from J, with 8 bases between. Method: immunoSEQ multiplex PCR; TCRdb's copy keeps in-frame clones and lacks some. Seen here are about 120,000 clones, 60% to 80% observed once, and the top ten hold about a sixth. The specimen was peripheral blood. This receptor was taken from a woman aged 80 or over with active or convalescent COVID-19. The chain links TRBV11-2 to TRBJ2-2, with D perhaps TRBD2 (5 bases). The CDR3: CASSPGFTGELFF. In nucleotides, the CDR3 is TGTGCCAGCAGCCCGGGGTTCACCGGGGAGCTGTTTTTT.